Detailed here is one TCR beta chain. The germline V and J ends were trimmed by 5 bases and 0 bases, with 19 bases remaining between them. The CDR3 is made up of 17 amino acids. Germline values: CDR1 ENHRY, CDR2 SYGVKD. The record originates from a study of blood T cell repertoires in COVID-19. At the level of the study: Samples of COVID-19 (acute and convalescent) were obtained from the United States, Italy and Spain. T cells, B-cell-depleted T cells, or PBMCs supplied cDNA or gDNA.

As handled by the study authors: Estimation of nucleated cell counts was performed using reference gene primer amplification. Assay used: immunoSEQ multiplex PCR; TCRdb lists only in-frame clones, some missing. The DNA gave D and trimming, while V, J and clone size come from that table. Of approximately 210,000 clones listed, 75% to 90% are singletons. The source material was peripheral blood. The chain couples TRBV10-3 to TRBJ1-2; TRBD1 is a possible D gene (5 bases). The TCR sequence derives from a woman aged 65 to 85 with active or convalescent COVID-19. In DNA form, the CDR3 reads TGTGCCATCAGTAGCGCGCGGGACCGGGGGACTAACTATGGCTACACCTTC. Translation: CAISSARDRGTNYGYTF.